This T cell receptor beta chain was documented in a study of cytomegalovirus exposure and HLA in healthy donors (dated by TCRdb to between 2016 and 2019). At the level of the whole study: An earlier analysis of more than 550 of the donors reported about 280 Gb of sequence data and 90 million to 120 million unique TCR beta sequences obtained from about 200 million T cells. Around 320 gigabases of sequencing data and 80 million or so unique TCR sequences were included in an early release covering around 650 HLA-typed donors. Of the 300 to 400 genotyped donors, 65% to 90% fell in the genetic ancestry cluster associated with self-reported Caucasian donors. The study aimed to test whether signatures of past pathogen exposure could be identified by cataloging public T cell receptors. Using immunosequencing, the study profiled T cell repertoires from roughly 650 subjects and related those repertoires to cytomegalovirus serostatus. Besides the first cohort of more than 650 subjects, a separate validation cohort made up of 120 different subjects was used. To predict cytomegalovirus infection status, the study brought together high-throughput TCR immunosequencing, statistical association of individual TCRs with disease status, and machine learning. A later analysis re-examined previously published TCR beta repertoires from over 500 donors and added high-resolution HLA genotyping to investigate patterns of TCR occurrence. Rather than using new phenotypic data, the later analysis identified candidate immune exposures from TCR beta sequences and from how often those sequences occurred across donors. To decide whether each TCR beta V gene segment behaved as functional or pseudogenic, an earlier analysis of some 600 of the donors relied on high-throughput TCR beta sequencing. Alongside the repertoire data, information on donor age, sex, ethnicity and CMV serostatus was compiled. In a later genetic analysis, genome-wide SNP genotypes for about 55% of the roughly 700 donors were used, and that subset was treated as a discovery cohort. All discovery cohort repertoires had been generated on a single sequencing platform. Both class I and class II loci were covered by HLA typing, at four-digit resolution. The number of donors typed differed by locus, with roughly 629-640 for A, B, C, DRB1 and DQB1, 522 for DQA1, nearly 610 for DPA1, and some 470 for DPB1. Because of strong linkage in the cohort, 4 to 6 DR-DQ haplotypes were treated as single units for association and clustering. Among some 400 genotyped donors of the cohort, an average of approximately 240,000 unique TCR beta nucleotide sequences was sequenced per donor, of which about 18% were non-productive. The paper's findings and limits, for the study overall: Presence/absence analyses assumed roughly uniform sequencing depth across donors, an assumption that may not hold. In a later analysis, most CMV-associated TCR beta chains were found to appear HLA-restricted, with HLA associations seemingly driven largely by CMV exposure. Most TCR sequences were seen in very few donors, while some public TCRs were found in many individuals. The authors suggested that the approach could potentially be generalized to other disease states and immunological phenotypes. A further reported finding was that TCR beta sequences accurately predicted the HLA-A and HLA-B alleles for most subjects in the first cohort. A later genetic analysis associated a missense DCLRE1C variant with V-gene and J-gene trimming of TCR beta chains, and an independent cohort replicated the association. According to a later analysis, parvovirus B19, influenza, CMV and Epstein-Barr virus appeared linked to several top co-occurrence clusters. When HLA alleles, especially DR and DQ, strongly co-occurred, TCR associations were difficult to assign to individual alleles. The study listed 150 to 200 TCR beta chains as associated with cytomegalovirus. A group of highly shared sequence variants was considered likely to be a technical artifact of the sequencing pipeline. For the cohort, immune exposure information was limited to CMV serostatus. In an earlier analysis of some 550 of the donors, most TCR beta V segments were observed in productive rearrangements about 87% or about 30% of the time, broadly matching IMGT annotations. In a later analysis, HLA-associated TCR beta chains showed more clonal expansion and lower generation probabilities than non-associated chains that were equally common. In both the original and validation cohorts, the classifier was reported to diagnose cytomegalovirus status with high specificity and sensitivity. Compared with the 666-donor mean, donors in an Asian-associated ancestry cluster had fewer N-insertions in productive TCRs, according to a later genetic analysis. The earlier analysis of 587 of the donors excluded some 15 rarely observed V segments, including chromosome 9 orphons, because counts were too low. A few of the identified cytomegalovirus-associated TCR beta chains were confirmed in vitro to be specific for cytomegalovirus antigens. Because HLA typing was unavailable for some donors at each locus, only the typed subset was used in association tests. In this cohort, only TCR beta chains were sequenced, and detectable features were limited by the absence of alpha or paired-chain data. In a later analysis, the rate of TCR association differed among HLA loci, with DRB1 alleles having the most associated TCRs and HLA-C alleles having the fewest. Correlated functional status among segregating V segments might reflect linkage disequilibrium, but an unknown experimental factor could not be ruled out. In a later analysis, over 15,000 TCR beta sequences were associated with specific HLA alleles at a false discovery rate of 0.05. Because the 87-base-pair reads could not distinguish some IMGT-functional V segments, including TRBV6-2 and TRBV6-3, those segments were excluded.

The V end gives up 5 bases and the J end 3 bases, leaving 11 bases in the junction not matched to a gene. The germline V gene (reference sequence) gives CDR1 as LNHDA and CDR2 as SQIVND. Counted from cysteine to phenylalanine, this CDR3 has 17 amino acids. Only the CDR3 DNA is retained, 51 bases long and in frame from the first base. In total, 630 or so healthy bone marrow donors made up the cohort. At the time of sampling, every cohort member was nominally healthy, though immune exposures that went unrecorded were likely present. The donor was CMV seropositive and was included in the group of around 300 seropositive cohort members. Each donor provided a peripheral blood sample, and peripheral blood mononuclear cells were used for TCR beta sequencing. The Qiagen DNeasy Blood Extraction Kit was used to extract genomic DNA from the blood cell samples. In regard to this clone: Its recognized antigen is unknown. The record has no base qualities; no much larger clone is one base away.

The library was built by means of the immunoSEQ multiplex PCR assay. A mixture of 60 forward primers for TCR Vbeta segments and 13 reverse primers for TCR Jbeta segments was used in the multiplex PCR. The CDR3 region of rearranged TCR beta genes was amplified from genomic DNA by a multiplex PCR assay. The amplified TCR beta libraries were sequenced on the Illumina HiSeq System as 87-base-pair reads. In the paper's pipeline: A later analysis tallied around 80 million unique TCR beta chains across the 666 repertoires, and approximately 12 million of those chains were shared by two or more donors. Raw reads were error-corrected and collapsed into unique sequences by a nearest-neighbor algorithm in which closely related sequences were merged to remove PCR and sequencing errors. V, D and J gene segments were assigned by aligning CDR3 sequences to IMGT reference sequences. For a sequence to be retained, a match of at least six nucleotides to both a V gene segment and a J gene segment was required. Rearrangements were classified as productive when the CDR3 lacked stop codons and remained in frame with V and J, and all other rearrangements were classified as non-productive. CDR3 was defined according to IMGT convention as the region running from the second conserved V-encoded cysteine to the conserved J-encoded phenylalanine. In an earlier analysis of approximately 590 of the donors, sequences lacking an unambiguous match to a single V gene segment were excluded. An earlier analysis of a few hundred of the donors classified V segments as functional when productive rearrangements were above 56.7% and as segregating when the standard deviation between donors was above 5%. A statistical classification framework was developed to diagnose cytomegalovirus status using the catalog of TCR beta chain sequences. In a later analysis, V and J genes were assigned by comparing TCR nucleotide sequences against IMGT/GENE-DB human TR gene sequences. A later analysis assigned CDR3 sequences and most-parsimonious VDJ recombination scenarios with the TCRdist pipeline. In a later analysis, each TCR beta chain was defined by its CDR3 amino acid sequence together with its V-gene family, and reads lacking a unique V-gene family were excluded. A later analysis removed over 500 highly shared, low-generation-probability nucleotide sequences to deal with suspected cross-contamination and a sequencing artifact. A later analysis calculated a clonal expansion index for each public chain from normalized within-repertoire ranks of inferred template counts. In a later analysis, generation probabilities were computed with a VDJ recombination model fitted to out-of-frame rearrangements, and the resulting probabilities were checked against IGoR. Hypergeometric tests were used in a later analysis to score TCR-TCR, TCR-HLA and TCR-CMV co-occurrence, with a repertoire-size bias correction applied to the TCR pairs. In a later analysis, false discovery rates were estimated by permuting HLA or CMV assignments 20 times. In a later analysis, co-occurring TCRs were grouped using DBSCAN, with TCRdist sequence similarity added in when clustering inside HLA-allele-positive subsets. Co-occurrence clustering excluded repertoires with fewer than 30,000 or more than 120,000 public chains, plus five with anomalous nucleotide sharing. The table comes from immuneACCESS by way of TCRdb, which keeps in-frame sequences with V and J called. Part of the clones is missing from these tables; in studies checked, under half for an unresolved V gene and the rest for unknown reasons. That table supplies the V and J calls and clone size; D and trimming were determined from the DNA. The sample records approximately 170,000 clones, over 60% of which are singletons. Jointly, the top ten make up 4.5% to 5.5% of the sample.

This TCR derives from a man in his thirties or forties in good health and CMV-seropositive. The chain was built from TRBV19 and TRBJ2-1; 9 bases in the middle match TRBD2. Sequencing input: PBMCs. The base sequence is TGTGCCAGTAGTCTCACACCGGGACTAGCTGACTACAATGAGCAGTTCTTC. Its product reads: CASSLTPGLADYNEQFF.